The 19 T cell receptor beta chains below were found in one sample sequenced in a study of blood T cell repertoires in COVID-19 (TCRdb year 2020). The library was generated by the immunoSEQ multiplex PCR assay. TCRdb obtained this table from immuneACCESS and retained in-frame rearrangements with V and J assigned. These tables miss some clones; where compared with another copy, unresolved V genes account for less than half of the shortfall, and the remainder is unexplained. This sample lists 200,000 to 250,000 clones; more than 70% were detected once. Jointly, the top ten make up roughly 2.9% of the sample. Input material: peripheral blood. The receptors here all came from a man between 50 and 59 years old with active or convalescent COVID-19.

The genes are TRBV2 and TRBJ2-7, with 12 bases fitting TRBD2. Germline V gene lookup returns CDR1 SNHLY and CDR2 FYNNEI. The trim removed 7 bases at V and 2 bases at J, leaving 18 bases unmatched. The CDR3 is 19 amino acids. The CDR3 is CASTRALAGGLLNPYEQYF. The CDR3 nucleotides read TGTGCCAGCACCCGAGCACTAGCGGGGGGCCTTCTCAACCCCTACGAGCAGTACTTC.

V usage is TRBV6-5 and J usage is TRBJ2-7, with 10 bases fitting TRBD1. The CDR3 has 14 residues. The V segment lost 4 bases and the J segment 2 bases; nucleotides outside the gene matches: 2. Germline CDR1 MNHEY, CDR2 SVGAGI. CDR3 DNA: TGTGCCAGCAGTTCCGGACAGGGGGCCTACGAGCAGTACTTC. It specifies CASSSGQGAYEQYF.

The chain uses TRBV24-1 and TRBJ2-1; 7 nucleotides align to TRBD2. CDR3 length: 17 amino acids. V lost 3 bases, J lost 2 bases, and 9 bases stayed unmatched. Germline V gene data show CDR1 as KGHDR and CDR2 as SFDVKD. The CDR3 DNA reads as TGTGCCACCAGTGATAATGGGGGGGGAGGAGCCTACAATGAGCAGTTCTTC. Residues: CATSDNGGGGAYNEQFF.

The V and J genes are TRBV7-2 and TRBJ2-1, with TRBD2 matching 12 bases. Germline V gene sequence: CDR1 SGHTA, CDR2 FQGNSA. CDR3 length: 15 amino acids. V shed 4 bases, J shed 8 bases, and the junction held 6 bases outside the gene matches. The CDR3 nucleotides are TGTGCCAGCAGCTGGCTAGCGGGAGGGCCACATGAGCAGTTCTTC. The encoded protein is CASSWLAGGPHEQFF.

The V call is TRBV6-6, the J call TRBJ1-1; a weak D match, TRBD1 (6 bases). V lost 4 bases to trimming and J lost 3 bases, with 15 bases between them. In germline, CDR1 is MNHNY, CDR2 SVGAGI (reference sequence). The CDR3 has 15 amino acids. The CDR3 reads CASSSRNRVDTEAFF. For the CDR3, the DNA is TGTGCCAGCAGTTCGAGGAACAGGGTGGACACTGAAGCTTTCTTT.

The chain links TRBV19 to TRBJ1-1; TRBD1 matches at 8 bases. There are 13 residues in the CDR3. Germline V gene data show CDR1 as LNHDA and CDR2 as SQIVND (reference sequence). Trimming cost V 6 bases and J 1 base; bases outside gene matches: 1. CDR3 loop: CASRTGANTEAFF. CDR3 in DNA: TGTGCCAGTAGGACAGGGGCGAACACTGAAGCTTTCTTT.

This chain links TRBV18 with TRBJ2-5; D is possibly TRBD2 (6 bases). The CDR3 has 14 residues. Germline CDR1 KGHSH, CDR2 LQKENI. The V end lost 5 bases, the J end lost 2 bases, and 12 bases lay between the germline ends. The CDR3 spells CASSGSGQQETQYF. CDR3 DNA sequence: TGTGCCAGCTCAGGCAGCGGGCAGCAAGAGACCCAGTACTTC. The full variable domain, in which reference TRBV18 and TRBJ2-5 provide the parts outside the CDR3, is NAGVMQNPRHLVRRRGQEARLRCSPMKGHSHVYWYRQLPEEGLKFMVYLQKENIIDESGMPKERFSAEFPKEGPSILRIQQVVRGDSAAYFCASSGSGQQETQYFGPGTRLLVL.

The chain carries TRBV6-2 or TRBV6-3 and TRBJ2-7, with TRBD1 identical over 8 bases. J was trimmed by 0 bases and V by 0 bases; bases with no gene match: 16. The germline V gene has CDR1 MNHEY and CDR2 SVGEGT. CDR3 length equals 20 residues. DNA of the CDR3: TGTGCCAGCAGTTACTCAATCCCTATATTCCGGGACAGGCGCTCCTACGAGCAGTACTTC. Its translation is CASSYSIPIFRDRRSYEQYF.

V and J are TRBV12-5 and TRBJ2-1, with 8 nucleotides matching TRBD1. Trimming took 4 bases from V and 10 from J; bases not matched to a gene: 3. CDR3 size: 12 residues. In germline, CDR1 is LGHNT, CDR2 FRNRAP. DNA of the CDR3: TGTGCTAGTGGTTCTCAGGGGGCAGAGCAGTTCTTC. Translation: CASGSQGAEQFF.

The J gene is TRBJ1-4, the V gene TRBV30; perhaps TRBD1 as D (6 bases). The V end lost 3 bases, the J end lost 6 bases, and 8 bases lay between the germline ends. Germline CDR1 reads GTSNPN; CDR2 reads SVGIG (reference sequence). The CDR3 loop spans 12 amino acids. In nucleotides, the CDR3 is TGTGCCTGGAGATGGACAGATGAAAAACTGTTTTTT. This translates into CAWRWTDEKLFF.

This clone was observed a handful of times. The V gene is TRBV5-1, the J gene TRBJ1-1; perhaps TRBD1 as D (6 bases). The CDR3 loop spans 17 amino acids. CDR1 is SGHRS and CDR2 is YFSETQ in the germline V gene. V lost 4 bases to trimming and J lost 6 bases, with 25 bases between them. CDR3 residues: CASSPGLQGLGGSEAFF. CDR3 DNA: TGCGCCAGCAGCCCGGGACTACAGGGCCTTGGGGGCTCTGAAGCTTTCTTT.

The chain joins TRBV30 to TRBJ2-7, with a possible D match to TRBD2 (5 bases). CDR3 length equals 14 residues. V lost 4 bases to trimming and J lost 1 base, with 14 bases between them. Germline loops: CDR1 GTSNPN, CDR2 SVGIG (reference sequence). The CDR3 here is CAWNRGRRSYEQYF. The DNA for the CDR3 is TGTGCCTGGAATCGAGGGAGAAGGTCCTACGAGCAGTACTTC.

The gene calls are TRBV2 and TRBJ1-2, with no clear D. The CDR3 runs 12 residues. Germline values: CDR1 SNHLY, CDR2 FYNNEI. The V and J ends lost 8 bases and 3 bases respectively, with 10 bases between them. The CDR3 reads CASGSGDYGYTF. The DNA of the CDR3 is TGTGCCAGCGGGAGCGGCGACTATGGCTACACCTTC.

The chain couples TRBV10-2 to TRBJ2-2; TRBD1 is a possible D gene (5 bases). Germline assignment: CDR1 WSHSY and CDR2 SAAADI. V dropped 5 bases and J dropped 1 base, with 11 bases sitting between them. This CDR3 comprises 15 residues. The CDR3 DNA sequence: TGCGCCAGCAGTTGGACATCTAGGAACACCGGGGAGCTGTTTTTT. Its translation: CASSWTSRNTGELFF.

V and J are TRBV28 and TRBJ2-7; 7 bases are shared with TRBD2. This CDR3 region has 13 residues. Germline trimming cut 7 bases from V and 4 bases from J; bases unmatched to any gene: 7. CDR1 MDHEN and CDR2 SYDVKM come from the germline V gene. CDR3 sequence: CASMGGLGYEQYF. The CDR3 DNA sequence: TGTGCCAGCATGGGGGGGTTGGGATACGAGCAGTACTTC.

The V and J genes are TRBV7-2 and TRBJ2-2, with 7 bases aligning to TRBD2. The CDR3 extends over 16 amino acids. J lost 4 bases, V lost 2 bases, and 7 bases had no gene match. CDR1 is SGHTA, CDR2 FQGNSA, per germline. The CDR3 sequence: CASSLTRGVGTGELFF. For the CDR3, the DNA is TGTGCCAGCAGCTTAACCCGGGGGGTGGGCACCGGGGAGCTGTTTTTT.

The CDR3 DNA is TGTGCCACCAGCAGAGACAACTCTGGAAACACCATATATTTT. Translating it yields CATSRDNSGNTIYF. The chain links TRBV15 to TRBJ1-3; no firm D call. The V gene's germline CDR1 is LNHNV and CDR2 YYDKDF (reference sequence). CDR3 size: 14 residues. The germline V and J ends were trimmed by 0 bases and 0 bases, with 3 bases remaining between them.

This clone was seen a handful of times. The chain uses TRBV2 and TRBJ2-3; 7 nucleotides match TRBD1. Germline loops: CDR1 SNHLY, CDR2 FYNNEI. The V gene end was trimmed by 4 bases and the J gene end by 4 bases; junction bases not matched to a gene: 5. The CDR3 contains 14 residues. CDR3 in DNA: TGTGCCAGCAGTGTAGCCCAGGGGGCAGATACGCAGTATTTT. This gives the protein CASSVAQGADTQYF.

This clone was picked up one time. V is TRBV20-1 and J is TRBJ1-6, with 10 bases fitting TRBD1. J was trimmed by 10 bases and V by 3 bases; bases with no gene match: 6. This CDR3 has 14 amino acids. Per the germline V gene, CDR1 is DFQATT and CDR2 is SNEGSKA (reference sequence). The CDR3 sequence is CSASTGTGVSPLHF. The CDR3 DNA follows: TGCAGTGCTAGTACCGGGACAGGGGTCTCACCCCTCCACTTT.